These T cell receptor beta chains were read from a single sample in a study of response to subunit inactivated influenza vaccine. TCRdb reanalysed the RT-PCR reads using MiXCR and keeps one entry per CDR3 protein. The sample carries hundreds of thousands of distinct CDR3 sequences, roughly 23% recorded once. Here the sequenced sample was CD4+ T cells sorted from PBMCs, taken more than 4 days after vaccination. All receptors derive from a middle-aged man who received an inactivated influenza vaccine. CDR3s include the opening cysteine and the closing phenylalanine or tryptophan. Fields, in order: V gene, D gene, clone size, J gene, CDR3 protein, CDR3 DNA. D genes are given only for firm matches. A clone size is listed for some rows: how often the clone was seen (once, few, many), or a class if it is expanded.

>TRBV12-3/TRBV12-4|-|few|TRBJ1-5
CASNAQGSNQPQHF
TGTGCCAGCAACGCTCAGGGAAGCAATCAGCCCCAGCATTTT
>TRBV28|-|-|TRBJ1-2
CASSTPPTWGYTF
TGTGCCAGCTCAACGCCCCCCACGTGGGGCTACACCTTC
>TRBV28|-|few|TRBJ2-2
CASSSFSRGGTGELFF
TGTGCCAGCAGTTCCTTTTCGAGGGGAGGCACCGGGGAGCTGTTTTTT
>TRBV10-3|-|-|TRBJ1-5
CAISEQNRENQPQHF
TGTGCCATCAGTGAGCAAAACAGGGAGAATCAGCCCCAGCATTTT
>TRBV6-1|TRBD1|-|TRBJ2-7
CASKRGTEESYEQYF
TGTGCCAGCAAACGAGGGACAGAAGAGTCCTACGAGCAGTACTTC
>TRBV5-1|TRBD2|once|TRBJ2-3
CASSPPGGFTDTQYF
TGCGCCAGCAGCCCCCCCGGGGGGTTCACAGATACGCAGTATTTT
>TRBV6-1|TRBD2|few|TRBJ2-1
CASSRTSGRSHEGEQFF
TGTGCCAGCAGTCGCACTAGCGGGAGGTCTCATGAGGGGGAGCAGTTCTTC
>TRBV12-3/TRBV12-4|TRBD2|-|TRBJ2-7
CASSRGGLTYEQYF
TGTGCCAGCAGCCGCGGGGGTCTTACCTACGAGCAGTACTTC
>TRBV10-3|-|few|TRBJ1-2
CAISEMAGSYGYTF
TGTGCCATCAGTGAGATGGCGGGCAGTTATGGCTACACCTTC
>TRBV6-1|TRBD1|few|TRBJ2-7
CASSGLPGQGVEQYF
TGTGCCAGCAGTGGGTTACCGGGACAGGGAGTCGAGCAGTACTTC
>TRBV20-1|TRBD2|-|TRBJ2-1
CSARARGLAGYNEQFF
TGCAGTGCTAGAGCCCGAGGACTAGCGGGCTATAATGAGCAGTTCTTC
>TRBV6-1|TRBD1|-|TRBJ2-7
CASSTVGQPGPQYF
TGTGCCAGCAGTACGGTGGGACAGCCGGGACCGCAGTACTTC
>TRBV20-1|TRBD2|-|TRBJ2-1
CSARDPAGGVYNEQFF
TGCAGTGCTAGAGATCCTGCGGGAGGGGTCTACAATGAGCAGTTCTTC
>TRBV5-1|-|few|TRBJ2-1
CASSLTDNNEQFF
TGCGCCAGCAGCTTGACTGATAACAATGAGCAGTTCTTC
>TRBV7-8|TRBD2|-|TRBJ2-7
CASSLSGNSYEQYF
TGTGCCAGCAGCCTTAGCGGGAATAGCTACGAGCAGTACTTC
>TRBV12-3/TRBV12-4|-|few|TRBJ1-2
CASSHGRMGGYTF
TGTGCCAGCAGTCACGGACGGATGGGCGGCTACACCTTC
>TRBV7-2|-|-|TRBJ2-1
CASSLVSRGNNEQFF
TGTGCCAGCAGCTTAGTATCCAGGGGAAACAATGAGCAGTTCTTC
>TRBV4-2|-|-|TRBJ2-5
CASSQPDQETQYF
TGTGCCAGCAGCCAACCAGATCAAGAGACCCAGTACTTC
>TRBV4-3|TRBD2|few|TRBJ2-1
CASSQGGLAGGFYNEQFF
TGCGCCAGCAGCCAAGGAGGACTAGCGGGAGGATTCTACAATGAGCAGTTCTTC
>TRBV5-1|-|few|TRBJ2-2
CASSLGQGFAGELFF
TGCGCCAGCAGCTTGGGTCAGGGGTTCGCCGGGGAGCTGTTTTTT
>TRBV7-2|-|-|TRBJ2-4
CASSSGSGLAKNIQYF
TGTGCCAGCAGCTCGGGCTCCGGATTAGCCAAAAACATTCAGTACTTC
>TRBV27|TRBD2|-|TRBJ2-1
CASSFQGGNRGNEQFF
TGTGCCAGCAGTTTTCAGGGAGGGAATAGGGGCAATGAGCAGTTCTTC
>TRBV12-3/TRBV12-4|-|-|TRBJ2-5
CTSSFGTTAGAGETQYF
TGTACCAGCAGTTTCGGTACTACGGCAGGGGCGGGGGAGACCCAGTACTTC
>TRBV5-1|-|-|TRBJ2-4
CASSPDRAKNIQYF
TGCGCCAGCAGCCCTGACAGAGCCAAAAACATTCAGTACTTC